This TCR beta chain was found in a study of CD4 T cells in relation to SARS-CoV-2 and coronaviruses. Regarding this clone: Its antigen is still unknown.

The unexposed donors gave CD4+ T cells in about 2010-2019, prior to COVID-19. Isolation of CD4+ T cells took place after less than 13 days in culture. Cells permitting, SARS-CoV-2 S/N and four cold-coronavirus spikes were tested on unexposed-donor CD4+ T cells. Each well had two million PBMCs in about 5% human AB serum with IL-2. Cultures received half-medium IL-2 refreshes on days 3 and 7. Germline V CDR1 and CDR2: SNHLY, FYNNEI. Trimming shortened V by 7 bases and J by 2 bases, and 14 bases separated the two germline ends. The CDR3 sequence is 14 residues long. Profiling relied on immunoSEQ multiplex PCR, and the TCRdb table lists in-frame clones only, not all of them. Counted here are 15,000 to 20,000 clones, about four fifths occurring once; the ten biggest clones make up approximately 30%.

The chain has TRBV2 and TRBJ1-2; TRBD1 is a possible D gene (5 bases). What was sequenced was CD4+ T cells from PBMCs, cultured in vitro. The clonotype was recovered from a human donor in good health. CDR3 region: CASNDQGLNYGYTF. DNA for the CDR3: TGTGCCAGCAATGATCAGGGTCTAAACTATGGCTACACCTTC.